A single TCR beta chain is shown here with its context. The sample holds many counts of this clonotype. The target of this receptor is not known. Base qualities are not provided; no much larger clone lies one nucleotide away. In the ophthalmopathy patients, disease was moderately to severely active, with a Clinical Activity Score of 3 or more, a NOSPECS grade of 4 or more, and a duration of less than 3 months. Patients with uncontrolled infections, other autoimmune diseases, pregnancy or lactation were excluded. Diagnoses were based on clinical symptoms, serum thyroxine and TRAb, thyroid ultrasound and orbital computed tomography. PBMCs were isolated from roughly 10 ml of fresh peripheral blood by Ficoll-Paque density gradient centrifugation. Total RNA was extracted with Trizol reagent, and quality was checked on an Agilent 2100 Bioanalyzer. This sample is drawn from a study of T cells in Graves' hyperthyroidism and ophthalmopathy (dated by TCRdb to between 2019 and 2020). Some background on the complete study: Peripheral blood samples were taken at initial diagnosis, before any treatment was given. Once sampling was done, hyperthyroidism patients were given methimazole at a starting dose of 30 mg daily, whereas ophthalmopathy patients were given high-dose intravenous methylprednisolone. Prospective prediction of ophthalmopathy was tested in an independent validation cohort of about 19 hyperthyroidism patients and 17 patients who later progressed to ophthalmopathy. The study also compared thyroid tissue and blood T-cell repertoires from more than five Graves' hyperthyroidism patients. For training and testing, the roughly 97 patients in the discovery cohort were randomly divided in a 7:3 ratio. To identify TCR V-J signatures that set the groups apart, the researchers used a discovery cohort of about a hundred patients, made up of 43 with Graves' ophthalmopathy and 55 to 65 with stable Graves' hyperthyroidism. The paper describes TCR Vbeta CDR3 sequencing of 135 peripheral blood samples, made up of about 41 ophthalmopathy patients, roughly 80 hyperthyroidism patients and around 17 progressor patients.

The TCR beta CDR3 regions were amplified from RNA transcripts. A first-round RT-PCR of the TCR CDR3 used the HTBI primer set with the Qiagen OneStep RT-PCR kit. Libraries were constructed in a second round of multiplex PCR, after which size selection and purification were performed. Libraries were sequenced paired-end with 100 bp reads on an Illumina HiSeq2000. In the paper's pipeline: Raw data were processed with SOAPnuke, discarding reads with adapters, uncalled bases, mean Phred below 15, or no exact constant-primer or identifier match. COPE v1.2.5 was used to merge the high-quality paired reads, and each unique nucleotide sequence was defined as a clonotype. MiTCR v1.1 was used to align clonotypes to the IMGT TRBV, TRBD and TRBJ reference segments. Only V-J combinations with frequency above 0.0001, covering about 99% of repertoires, were analysed. The TCS score was defined as the ratio of F50 (clonal expansion) to E x V (chaos), calculated using BLOSUM62-based TCRdist between CDR3 peptides within each V-J. Welch's t-statistics and random forest reduced around 520 V-J features to about 12, which were used in a naive Bayes classifier (R e1071). TCRdb took the public reads, trimmed them with fastp at Q25, ran MiXCR for clone calling and kept in-frame beta chains. Rows merge per CDR3 protein into single entries with the most common DNA and genes. The V and J calls were not made by the authors but by TCRdb's processing. Across this sample there are some 320,000 distinct CDR3 sequences, with around 13% seen only once. Around 32% of the sample comes from the top ten.

V sheds 2 bases and J sheds 7 bases, leaving 17 bases between their ends. Including the terminal cysteine and phenylalanine, the CDR3 comprises 15 residues. Left in the record is the CDR3 DNA by itself, 45 bases read in frame from the first base. For CDR1 and CDR2, the germline V gene lists SGHNT and YENEEA. The paper as a whole reports these results and caveats: In validation, the model predicted progression to ophthalmopathy a median of around 6.5 months before onset, with approximately 70% sensitivity and more than 72% specificity. Most expanded thyroid clonotypes (frequency above 0.001) were also found in blood, which suggests that blood repertoires may mirror thyroid immune responses. Sample size was not statistically predetermined, and blinding of investigators to group allocation was not performed. A 13 V-J signature model separated ophthalmopathy from stable hyperthyroidism, with about 88% sensitivity and 81.08% specificity in cross-validation and 80%/75% in testing.

The chain employs TRBV11-3 and TRBJ1-2, with TRBD1 as a weak D call on 5 bases. The TCR sequence derives from a woman between 40 and 55 years old with Graves' ophthalmopathy. The sample consisted of blood. The CDR3 corresponds to CASSLSAGTAGGYTF. The nucleotide sequence reads as follows: TGTGCCAGCAGCTTATCGGCAGGGACCGCCGGTGGCTACACCTTC.